This entry features one T cell receptor beta chain sequence. Its target is not known. The germline gives CDR1 SGHRS, CDR2 YFSETQ. Trimming stripped 2 bases from V and 1 base from J, with 9 bases between. This CDR3 has 14 amino acids. This sample was taken from a study of OX40 agonist ivuxolimab in advanced cancers. Study background: The study gave patients intravenous ivuxolimab at 0.01 to 10 mg/kg every 2 weeks. Points from the study as a whole: CD4+ and CD8+ blood T cells expanded clonally by week 6 at 0.1 to 3.0 mg/kg.

Data came from immunoSEQ multiplex PCR; TCRdb stores just in-frame clones and leaves some out. The sample records about 50,000 clones, less than 90% being singletons. This TCR came from an adult with an advanced solid tumor such as melanoma, head and neck, liver or kidney cancer. Source: CD4+ or CD8+ T cells sorted from blood, taken in a trial of the OX40 agonist ivuxolimab. The chain joins TRBV5-1 to TRBJ2-5; TRBD1 might be the D (6 bases). CDR3: CASSLGTPQETQYF. CDR3 DNA sequence: TGCGCCAGCAGCTTAGGGACACCCCAAGAGACCCAGTACTTC. The variable domain in full, completed from reference TRBV5-1 and TRBJ2-5, reads KAGVTQTPRYLIKTRGQQVTLSCSPISGHRSVSWYQQTPGQGLQFLFEYFSETQRNKGNFPGRFSGRQFSNSRSEMNVSTLELGDSALYLCASSLGTPQETQYFGPGTRLLVL.